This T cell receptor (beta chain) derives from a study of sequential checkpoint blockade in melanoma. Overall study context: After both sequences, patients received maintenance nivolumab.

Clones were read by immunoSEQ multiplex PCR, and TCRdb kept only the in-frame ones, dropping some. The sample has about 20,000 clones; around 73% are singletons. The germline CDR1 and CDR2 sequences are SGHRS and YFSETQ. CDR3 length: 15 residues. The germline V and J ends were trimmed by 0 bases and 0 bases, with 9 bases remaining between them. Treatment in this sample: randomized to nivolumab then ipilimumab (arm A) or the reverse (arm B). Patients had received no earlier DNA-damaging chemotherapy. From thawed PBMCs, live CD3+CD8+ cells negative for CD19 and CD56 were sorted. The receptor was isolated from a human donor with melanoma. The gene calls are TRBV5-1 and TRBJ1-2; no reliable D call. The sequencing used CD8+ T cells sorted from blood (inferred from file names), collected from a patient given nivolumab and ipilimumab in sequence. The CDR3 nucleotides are TGCGCCAGCAGCTTGGAGCCAGGTTCTAACTATGGCTACACCTTC. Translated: CASSLEPGSNYGYTF.